The rows below give T cell receptor beta chains drawn from one sample of a study of T cell repertoires in cytomegalovirus infection. TCRdb recomputed calls from the reads with MiXCR, one row per CDR3 protein. The sample lists 500,000 to 600,000 distinct CDR3 sequences; 16% were seen once. Input material: CD8+ T cells from PBMCs. The receptor set was obtained from a human donor in good health (CMV status not recorded). Some clones in this sample may be carry-over from other donors' samples. The CDR3 runs from the conserved cysteine through the conserved F or W. D genes are given only for firm matches. Expanded clones are given a class, and other clones once, few, many or no size at all.

size	D	V	J	CDR3	DNA
.	.	TRBV24-1	TRBJ1-1	CATMGPGAEAFF	TGTGCCACCATGGGGCCAGGGGCTGAAGCTTTCTTT
.	.	TRBV3-1	TRBJ2-5	CASSQEGAGWSQETQYF	TGTGCCAGCAGCCAAGAGGGGGCAGGATGGTCCCAAGAGACCCAGTACTTC
.	TRBD1	TRBV12-3/TRBV12-4	TRBJ1-5	CASTLRGQGDQPQHF	TGTGCCAGCACCCTCAGGGGACAGGGGGATCAGCCCCAGCATTTT
few	TRBD2	TRBV2	TRBJ2-1	CGGGPRGDEQFF	TGTGGAGGGGGGCCGCGGGGGGATGAGCAGTTCTTC
few	TRBD1	TRBV29-1	TRBJ1-1	CSVAGQGRTEAFF	TGCAGCGTGGCCGGACAGGGACGTACTGAAGCTTTCTTT
many	.	TRBV23-1	TRBJ2-1	CASSRRSLSSYNEQFF	TGCGCCAGCAGTCGCAGGTCGCTGAGCTCCTACAATGAGCAGTTCTTC
few	TRBD2	TRBV7-9	TRBJ2-1	CASSLVVRSSGANNEQFF	TGTGCCAGCAGCTTAGTCGTTAGGTCTAGCGGGGCCAACAATGAGCAGTTCTTC
many	TRBD1	TRBV7-6	TRBJ1-4	CASSPDRGTEKLFF	TGTGCCAGCAGCCCCGACAGGGGGACTGAAAAACTGTTTTTT
many	TRBD1	TRBV29-1	TRBJ1-2	CSVSTGQAYGYTF	TGCAGCGTTTCGACAGGGCAGGCCTATGGCTACACCTTC
few	.	TRBV25-1	TRBJ1-2	CASSETAYYGYTF	TGTGCCAGCAGTGAAACAGCTTACTATGGCTACACCTTC
many	TRBD2	TRBV7-8	TRBJ2-1	CASSLGGGLIEQFF	TGTGCCAGCAGCTTGGGGGGAGGGCTTATTGAGCAGTTCTTC
.	.	TRBV20-1	TRBJ2-3	CSARGWPGRQIPFTDTQYF	TGCAGTGCTAGAGGTTGGCCGGGACGTCAAATTCCTTTCACAGATACGCAGTATTTT
.	TRBD1	TRBV9	TRBJ1-1	CASSRTGGVVF	TGTGCCAGCAGCAGGACAGGAGGGGTGGTCTTT
.	.	TRBV2	TRBJ2-7	CASIEAGSSYEQYF	TGTGCCAGCATCGAGGCGGGGAGCTCCTACGAGCAGTACTTC
few	.	TRBV5-1	TRBJ1-1	CASSFSPGAEAFF	TGCGCCAGCAGCTTCTCTCCGGGGGCTGAAGCTTTCTTT
.	.	TRBV11-2	TRBJ2-1	CASSLGNNNEQFF	TGTGCCAGCAGCTTAGGAAATAACAATGAGCAGTTCTTC
many	TRBD1	TRBV9	TRBJ2-7	CASSTYGTGYSYEQYF	TGTGCCAGCAGCACCTACGGGACAGGGTATTCCTACGAGCAGTACTTC
many	TRBD2	TRBV28	TRBJ2-3	CASSLGPSGEGAGSTDTQYF	TGTGCCAGCAGCCTCGGTCCTAGCGGGGAGGGGGCGGGGAGCACAGATACGCAGTATTTT
many	TRBD1	TRBV6-1	TRBJ2-3	CASSQITGGPDTQYF	TGTGCCAGCAGTCAAATTACAGGGGGCCCAGATACGCAGTATTTT
few	TRBD2	TRBV27	TRBJ2-1	CASSFVGLAGPFYNEQFF	TGTGCCAGCAGTTTTGTTGGGTTAGCGGGGCCTTTTTACAATGAGCAGTTCTTC
.	TRBD1	TRBV12-3/TRBV12-4	TRBJ2-5	CASSPGTGFETQYF	TGTGCCAGCAGCCCCGGGACAGGGTTCGAGACCCAGTACTTC
many	TRBD1	TRBV7-9	TRBJ2-1	CASSSTGQGLGNEQFF	TGTGCCAGCAGCTCCACTGGACAGGGGCTGGGTAATGAGCAGTTCTTC
many	.	TRBV19	TRBJ2-7	CASSIDTTYEQYF	TGTGCCAGTAGTATAGACACAACCTACGAGCAGTACTTC
.	.	TRBV11-1	TRBJ2-5	CAGSLRAQETQYF	TGTGCCGGCAGCTTACGAGCACAAGAGACCCAGTACTTC
.	TRBD1	TRBV5-1	TRBJ2-1	CASSLKGQGRDEQFF	TGCGCCAGCAGCTTAAAGGGACAGGGGCGAGATGAGCAGTTCTTC
many	TRBD1	TRBV28	TRBJ2-2	CASSLTGVQIGELFF	TGTGCCAGCAGTTTGACAGGGGTGCAAATCGGGGAGCTGTTTTTT
few	.	TRBV12-3/TRBV12-4	TRBJ1-2	CASSQAVRNYGYTF	TGTGCCAGCAGTCAAGCCGTGAGGAACTATGGCTACACCTTC
.	.	TRBV5-1	TRBJ2-3	CASSLITDGTDTQYF	TGCGCCAGCAGCTTGATTACGGATGGCACAGATACGCAGTATTTT
many	.	TRBV7-2	TRBJ1-5	CASSLRARGGNQPQHF	TGTGCCAGCAGCCTAAGAGCCAGGGGAGGGAATCAGCCCCAGCATTTT
few	.	TRBV24-1	TRBJ1-2	CATSDPVGGNYGYTF	TGTGCCACCAGTGACCCTGTGGGGGGGAACTATGGCTACACCTTC
many	.	TRBV2	TRBJ1-2	CARDEANYGYTF	TGTGCCAGGGATGAAGCTAACTATGGCTACACCTTC
.	TRBD2	TRBV9	TRBJ2-3	CASNGGVKTDTQYF	TGTGCCAGCAACGGGGGGGTAAAGACAGATACGCAGTATTTT
few	TRBD1	TRBV7-7	TRBJ2-1	CASRYTGDSYNEQFF	TGTGCCAGCAGATATACAGGGGACTCCTACAATGAGCAGTTCTTC
many	.	TRBV11-2	TRBJ1-4	CASSPMGLRLNEKLFF	TGTGCCAGCAGCCCTATGGGATTAAGGCTGAATGAAAAACTGTTTTTT
.	.	TRBV7-6	TRBJ1-3	CASSLYRGNGNTIYF	TGTGCCAGCAGCTTATATAGGGGAAATGGAAACACCATATATTTT
many	.	TRBV27	TRBJ1-1	CASREKNTEAFF	TGTGCCAGCAGAGAAAAAAACACTGAAGCTTTCTTT
.	.	TRBV20-1	TRBJ2-5	CSARLGAVESETQYF	TGCAGTGCTAGACTCGGCGCGGTGGAAAGTGAGACCCAGTACTTC
.	.	TRBV4-2	TRBJ1-1	CASSQDGAGIAFF	TGTGCCAGCAGCCAAGATGGGGCAGGGATAGCTTTCTTT